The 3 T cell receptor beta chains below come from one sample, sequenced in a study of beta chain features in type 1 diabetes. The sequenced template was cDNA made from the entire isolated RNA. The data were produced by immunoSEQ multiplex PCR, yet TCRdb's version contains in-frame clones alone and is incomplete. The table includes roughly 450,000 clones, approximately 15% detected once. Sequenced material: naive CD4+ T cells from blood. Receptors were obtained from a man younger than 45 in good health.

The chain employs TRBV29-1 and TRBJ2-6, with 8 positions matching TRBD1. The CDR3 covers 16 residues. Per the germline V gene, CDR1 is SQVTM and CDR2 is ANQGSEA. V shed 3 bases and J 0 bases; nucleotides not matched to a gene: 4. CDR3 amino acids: CSVDQGAISGANVLTF. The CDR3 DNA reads TGCAGCGTTGATCAGGGGGCAATCTCTGGGGCCAACGTCCTGACTTTC.

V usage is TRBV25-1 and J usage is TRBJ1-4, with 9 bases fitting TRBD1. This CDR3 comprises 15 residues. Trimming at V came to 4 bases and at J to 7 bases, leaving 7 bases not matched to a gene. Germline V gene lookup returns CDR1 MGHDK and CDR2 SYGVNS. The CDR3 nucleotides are TGTGCCAGCAGTGTCTCCGGGACAGGGAGTGAAAAACTGTTTTTT. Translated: CASSVSGTGSEKLFF.

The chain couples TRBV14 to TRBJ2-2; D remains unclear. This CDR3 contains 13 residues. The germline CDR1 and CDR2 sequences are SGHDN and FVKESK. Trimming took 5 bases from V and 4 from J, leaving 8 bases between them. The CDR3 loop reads CASSSYITGELFF. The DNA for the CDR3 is TGTGCCAGCAGCTCGTACATCACCGGGGAGCTGTTTTTT.